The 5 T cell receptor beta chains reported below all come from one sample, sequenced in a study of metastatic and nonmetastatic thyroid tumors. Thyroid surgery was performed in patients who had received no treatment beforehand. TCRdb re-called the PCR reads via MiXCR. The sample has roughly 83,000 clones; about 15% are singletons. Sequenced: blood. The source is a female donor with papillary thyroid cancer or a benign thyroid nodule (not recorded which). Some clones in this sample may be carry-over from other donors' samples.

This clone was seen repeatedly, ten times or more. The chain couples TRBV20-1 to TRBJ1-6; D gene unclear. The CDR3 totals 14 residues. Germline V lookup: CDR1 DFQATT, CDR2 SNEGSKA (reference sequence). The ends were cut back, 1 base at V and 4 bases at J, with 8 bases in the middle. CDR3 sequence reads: CSARGTPYNSPLHF. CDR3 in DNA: TGCAGTGCTAGAGGAACTCCATATAATTCACCCCTCCACTTT.

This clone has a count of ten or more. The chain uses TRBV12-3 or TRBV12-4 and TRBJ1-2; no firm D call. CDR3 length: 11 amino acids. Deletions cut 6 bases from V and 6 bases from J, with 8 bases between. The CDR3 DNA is TGTGCCAGCAGCCATGAGGATGGCTACACCTTC. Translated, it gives CASSHEDGYTF.

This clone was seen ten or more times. CDR3 residues: CATRGGSRNSNQPQHF. CDR3 DNA sequence: TGTGCCACCAGGGGGGGTAGCAGAAATAGCAATCAGCCCCAGCATTTT. The rearrangement joins TRBV19 to TRBJ1-5, with 7 bases lining up with TRBD1. Per the germline V gene, CDR1 is LNHDA and CDR2 is SQIVND (reference sequence). Trimming cost V 10 bases and J 0 bases; bases outside gene matches: 12. The CDR3 sequence is 16 residues long.

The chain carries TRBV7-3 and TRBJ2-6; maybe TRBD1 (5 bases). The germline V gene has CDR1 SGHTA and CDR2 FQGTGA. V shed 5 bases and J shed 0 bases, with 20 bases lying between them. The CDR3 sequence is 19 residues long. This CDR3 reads CASSHLRRQCLSGANVLTF. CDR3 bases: TGTGCCAGCAGCCATCTCCGACGACAGTGCCTCTCTGGGGCCAACGTCCTGACTTTC.

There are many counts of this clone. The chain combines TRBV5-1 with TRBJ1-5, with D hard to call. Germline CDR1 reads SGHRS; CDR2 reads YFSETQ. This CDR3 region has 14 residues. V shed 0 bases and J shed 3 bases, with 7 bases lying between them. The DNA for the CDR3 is TGCGCCAGCAGCTTGGAAGGTTACAATCAGCCCCAGCATTTT. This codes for CASSLEGYNQPQHF. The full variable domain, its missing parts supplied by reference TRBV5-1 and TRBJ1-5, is KAGVTQTPRYLIKTRGQQVTLSCSPISGHRSVSWYQQTPGQGLQFLFEYFSETQRNKGNFPGRFSGRQFSNSRSEMNVSTLELGDSALYLCASSLEGYNQPQHFGDGTRLSIL.